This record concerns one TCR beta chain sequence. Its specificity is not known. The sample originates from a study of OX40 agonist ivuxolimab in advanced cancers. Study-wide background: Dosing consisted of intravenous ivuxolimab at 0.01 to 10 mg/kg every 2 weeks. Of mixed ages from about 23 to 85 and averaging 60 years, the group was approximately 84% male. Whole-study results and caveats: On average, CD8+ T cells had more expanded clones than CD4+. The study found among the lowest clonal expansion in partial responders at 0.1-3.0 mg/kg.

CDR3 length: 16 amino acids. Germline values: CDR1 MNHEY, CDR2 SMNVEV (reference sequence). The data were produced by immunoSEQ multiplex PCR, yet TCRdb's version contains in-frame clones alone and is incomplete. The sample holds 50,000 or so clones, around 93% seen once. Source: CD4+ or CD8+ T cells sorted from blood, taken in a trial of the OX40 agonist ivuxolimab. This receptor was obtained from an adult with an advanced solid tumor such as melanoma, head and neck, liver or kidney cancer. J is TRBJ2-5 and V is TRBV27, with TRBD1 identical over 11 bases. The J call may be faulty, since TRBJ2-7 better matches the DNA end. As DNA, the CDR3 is TGTGCCAGCAGTCCGGCGCGGGACAGGGGGAATTACGAGCAGTACTTC. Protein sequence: CASSPARDRGNYEQYF.